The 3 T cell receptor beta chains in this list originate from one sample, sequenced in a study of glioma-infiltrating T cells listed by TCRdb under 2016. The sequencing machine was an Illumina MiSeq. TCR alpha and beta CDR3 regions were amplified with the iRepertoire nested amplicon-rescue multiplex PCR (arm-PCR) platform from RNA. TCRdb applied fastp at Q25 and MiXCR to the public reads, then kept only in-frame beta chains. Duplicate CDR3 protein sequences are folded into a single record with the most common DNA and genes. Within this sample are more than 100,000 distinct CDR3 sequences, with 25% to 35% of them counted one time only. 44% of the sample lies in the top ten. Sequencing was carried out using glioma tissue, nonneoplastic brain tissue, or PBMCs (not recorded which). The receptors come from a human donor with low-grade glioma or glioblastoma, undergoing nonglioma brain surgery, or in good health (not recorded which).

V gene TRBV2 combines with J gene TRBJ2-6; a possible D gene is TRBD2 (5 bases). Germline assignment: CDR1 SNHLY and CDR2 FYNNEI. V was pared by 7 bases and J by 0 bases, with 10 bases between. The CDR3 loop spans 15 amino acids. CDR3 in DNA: TGTGCCAGCATAAGGAGGCCCTCTGGGGCCAACGTCCTGACTTTC. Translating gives CASIRRPSGANVLTF.

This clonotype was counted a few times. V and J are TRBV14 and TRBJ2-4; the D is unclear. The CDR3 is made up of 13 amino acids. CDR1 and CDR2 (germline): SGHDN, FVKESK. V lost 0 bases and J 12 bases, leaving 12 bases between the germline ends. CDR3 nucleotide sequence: TGTGCCAGCAGCCAAGATCGGCGCAGTAATCAGTACTTC. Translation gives CASSQDRRSNQYF.

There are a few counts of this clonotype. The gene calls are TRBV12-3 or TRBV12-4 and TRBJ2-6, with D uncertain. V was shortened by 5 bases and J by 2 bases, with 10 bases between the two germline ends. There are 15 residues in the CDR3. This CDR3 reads CASSPWSAGANVLTF. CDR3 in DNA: TGTGCCAGCAGTCCGTGGTCGGCTGGGGCCAACGTCCTGACTTTC.